This is a list of T cell receptor beta chains from one sample in a study of cytomegalovirus exposure and HLA in healthy donors. Repertoires were generated with immunoSEQ multiplex PCR, while TCRdb's copy carries only in-frame clones and drops some. The data contain some 110,000 clones, 76% of them seen just once; the ten biggest clones take up more than 15%. Sequenced input: PBMCs. The receptors originated from a man between 45 and 60 years old in good health and CMV-seropositive. The CDR3 runs from the conserved cysteine through the conserved F or W. D genes are given only for firm matches. A row's size may be missing; if present it is once, few, many or a size class.

J,length,V,D,size,DNA,CDR3
TRBJ2-7,13,TRBV28,-,-,TGTGCCAGCAGAACGGGACACTCCTACGAGCAGTACTTC,CASRTGHSYEQYF
TRBJ2-5,15,TRBV5-6,TRBD1,-,TGTGCCAGCAGCGCACACCGGGACAGTCAAGAGACCCAGTACTTC,CASSAHRDSQETQYF
TRBJ1-6,17,TRBV9,-,-,TGTGCCAGCAGTCAGACAGGTCATAGCTCCTATAATTCACCCCTCCACTTT,CASSQTGHSSYNSPLHF
TRBJ2-3,14,TRBV9,-,-,TGTGCCAGCAGCGCGGACAGCTTCACAGATACGCAGTATTTT,CASSADSFTDTQYF
TRBJ2-1,15,TRBV7-8,-,-,TGTGCCAGCAGACCAGGGTCCCCCCTTTACAATGAGCAGTTCTTC,CASRPGSPLYNEQFF
TRBJ2-5,15,TRBV15,-,-,TGTGCCACCAGCAGAGATTATAAGGGGTGGGAGACCCAGTACTTC,CATSRDYKGWETQYF
TRBJ2-3,16,TRBV10-3,TRBD2,few,TGTGCCATCAGTGATTCAAGCGGGACCACTGCAGATACGCAGTATTTT,CAISDSSGTTADTQYF
TRBJ2-1,15,TRBV28,-,-,TGTGCCAGCAGTCATATGACAGCCCGGGACAATGAGCAGTTCTTC,CASSHMTARDNEQFF
TRBJ2-1,13,TRBV11-2,TRBD2,-,TGTGCCAGCAGCTTAGAATCTAGCGGGTCACAGTTCTTC,CASSLESSGSQFF
TRBJ2-1,14,TRBV2,TRBD2,-,TGTGCCAGCACCGGCGGGAGGGCCTACAATGAGCAGTTCTTC,CASTGGRAYNEQFF
TRBJ2-7,15,TRBV5-6,TRBD1,-,TGTGCCAGCAGCTTGGACCCGGGACAGGCGGACGAGCAGTACTTC,CASSLDPGQADEQYF
TRBJ1-4,14,TRBV11-2,-,once,TGTGCCAGCAGAGTAGCGGGCAGAGGTGAAAAACTGTTTTTT,CASRVAGRGEKLFF
TRBJ2-5,16,TRBV21-1,-,-,TGTGCCAGCAGCAAGAGGGACAGGAAGGGTAGGGAGACCCAGTACTTC,CASSKRDRKGRETQYF
TRBJ2-3,16,TRBV18,TRBD2,-,TGTGCCAGCTCACCACAGCCTAGCGGGGGGGCAGATACGCAGTATTTT,CASSPQPSGGADTQYF
TRBJ1-2,14,TRBV13,TRBD1,once,TGTGCCAGCAGCTCGGGACAGGGGGAATATGGCTACACCTTC,CASSSGQGEYGYTF
TRBJ1-1,19,TRBV9,TRBD1,-,TGTGCCAGCAGCGTAGGGTCAGGAGGGACAGGGAGGAAGAACACTGAAGCTTTCTTT,CASSVGSGGTGRKNTEAFF
TRBJ2-7,18,TRBV4-1,TRBD1,-,TGCGCCAGCAGCCAAGGGGGACAGGCCGCCTCTAGCTCCTACGAGCAGTACTTC,CASSQGGQAASSSYEQYF
TRBJ2-3,15,TRBV6-6,TRBD2,-,TGTGCCAGCAGACAAGCGGGGGGGCATGAAGATACGCAGTATTTT,CASRQAGGHEDTQYF
TRBJ2-3,14,TRBV6-5,-,-,TGTGCCAGCAGTTTAGGCGGGGTCACAGATACGCAGTATTTT,CASSLGGVTDTQYF
TRBJ2-6,15,TRBV27,-,-,TGTGCCAGCAGTCCGGGGAGCTCTGGGGCCAACGTCCTGACTTTC,CASSPGSSGANVLTF
TRBJ2-5,15,TRBV4-3,TRBD2,-,TGCGCCAGCAGCCCCAGGACCGGGAGGGGAGAGACCCAGTACTTC,CASSPRTGRGETQYF
TRBJ2-3,18,TRBV4-3,-,-,TGCGCCAGCAGCCAAGATCGGGTAGGAGGCCCCGCAGTAGATACGCAGTATTTT,CASSQDRVGGPAVDTQYF
TRBJ2-4,11,TRBV6-1,-,-,TGTGCCAGCAGTGAAGTTACTAGGGAGTACTTC,CASSEVTREYF
TRBJ2-2,17,TRBV10-3,TRBD2,few,TGTGCCATCAGTGACCCCCCAGCGGGGGGCGACACCGGGGAGCTGTTTTTT,CAISDPPAGGDTGELFF
TRBJ2-2,15,TRBV15,-,-,TGTGCCACCAGCAGAGGGCAGTTGAACACCGGGGAGCTGTTTTTT,CATSRGQLNTGELFF
TRBJ1-1,17,TRBV28,TRBD1,-,TGTGCCAGCGAAAAAGGATACGACAGGGGATGGAACACTGAAGCTTTCTTT,CASEKGYDRGWNTEAFF
TRBJ1-6,17,TRBV27,-,-,TGTGCCAGCAGTACCCGGACAGTTAGCTCCTATAATTCACCCCTCCACTTT,CASSTRTVSSYNSPLHF
TRBJ2-7,12,TRBV29-1,-,-,TGCAGCGGCCGGGACAATTCCTACGAGCAGTACTTC,CSGRDNSYEQYF
TRBJ2-3,13,TRBV5-4,-,-,TGTGCCAGCAGCTTGGTAGCCACAGATACGCAGTATTTT,CASSLVATDTQYF
TRBJ2-1,13,TRBV27,-,once,TGTGCCAGCAGTCCGGGAGTCTACAATGAGCAGTTCTTC,CASSPGVYNEQFF
TRBJ1-2,13,TRBV11-2,-,-,TGTGCCAGCAGCACTGACAGTTTCTATGGCTACACCTTC,CASSTDSFYGYTF
TRBJ1-2,15,TRBV4-3,-,-,TGCGCCAGCAGCCAAGATTTAGGGGCGGTCTATGTCTACACCTTC,CASSQDLGAVYVYTF
TRBJ2-7,13,TRBV6-6,-,-,TGTGCCAGCAGCCGGGACACCATGTACGAGCAGTACTTC,CASSRDTMYEQYF
TRBJ2-3,15,TRBV5-1,TRBD2,-,TGCGCCAGCAGCTTGGGGACTAGCGAGACAGATACGCAGTATTTT,CASSLGTSETDTQYF
TRBJ2-1,14,TRBV9,-,-,TGTGCCAGCAGCCTTTTCGGAGAGGGAACTGAGCAGTTCTTC,CASSLFGEGTEQFF